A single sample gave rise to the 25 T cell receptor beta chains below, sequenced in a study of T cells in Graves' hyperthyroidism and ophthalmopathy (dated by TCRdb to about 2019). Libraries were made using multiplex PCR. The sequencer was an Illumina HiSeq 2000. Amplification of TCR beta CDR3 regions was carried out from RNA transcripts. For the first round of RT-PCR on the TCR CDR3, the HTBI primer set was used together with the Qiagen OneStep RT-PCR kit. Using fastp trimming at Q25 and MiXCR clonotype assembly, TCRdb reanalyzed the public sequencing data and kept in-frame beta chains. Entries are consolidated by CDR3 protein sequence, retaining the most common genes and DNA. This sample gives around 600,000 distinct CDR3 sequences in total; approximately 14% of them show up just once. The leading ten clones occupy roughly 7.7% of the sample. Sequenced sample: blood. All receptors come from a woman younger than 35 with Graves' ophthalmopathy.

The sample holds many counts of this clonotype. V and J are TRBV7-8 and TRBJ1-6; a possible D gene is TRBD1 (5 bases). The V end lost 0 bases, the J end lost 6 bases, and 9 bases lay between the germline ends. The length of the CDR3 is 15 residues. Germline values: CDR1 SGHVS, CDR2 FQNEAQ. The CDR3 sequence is CASSLAGQSNSPLHF. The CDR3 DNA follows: TGTGCCAGCAGCTTAGCAGGACAAAGTAATTCACCCCTCCACTTT.

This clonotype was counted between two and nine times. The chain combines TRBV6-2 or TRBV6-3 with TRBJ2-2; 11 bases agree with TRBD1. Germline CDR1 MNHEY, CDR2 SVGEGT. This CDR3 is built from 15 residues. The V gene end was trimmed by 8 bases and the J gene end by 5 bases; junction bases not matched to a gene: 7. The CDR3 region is CASGPGTGGTGELFF. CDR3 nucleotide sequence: TGTGCCAGCGGGCCCGGGACAGGGGGAACCGGGGAGCTGTTTTTT.

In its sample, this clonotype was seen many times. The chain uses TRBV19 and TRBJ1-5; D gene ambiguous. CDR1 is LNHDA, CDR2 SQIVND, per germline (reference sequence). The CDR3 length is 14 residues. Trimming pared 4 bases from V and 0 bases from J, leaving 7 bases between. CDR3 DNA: TGTGCCAGTAGTACCTTCGGTAGCAATCAGCCCCAGCATTTT. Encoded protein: CASSTFGSNQPQHF.

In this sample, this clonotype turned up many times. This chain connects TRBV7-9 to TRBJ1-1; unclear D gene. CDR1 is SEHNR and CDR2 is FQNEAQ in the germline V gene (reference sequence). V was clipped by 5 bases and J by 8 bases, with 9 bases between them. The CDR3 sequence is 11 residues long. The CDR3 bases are TGTGCCAGCAGCGTGGCAGACGAAGCTTTCTTT. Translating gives CASSVADEAFF.

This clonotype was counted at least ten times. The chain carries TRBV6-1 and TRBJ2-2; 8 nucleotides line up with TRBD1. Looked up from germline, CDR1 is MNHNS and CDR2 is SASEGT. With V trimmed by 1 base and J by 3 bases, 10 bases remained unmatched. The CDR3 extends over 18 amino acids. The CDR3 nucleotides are TGTGCCAGCAGTGAAGGACAGGGGAATATTTTGTACACCGGGGAGCTGTTTTTT. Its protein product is CASSEGQGNILYTGELFF.

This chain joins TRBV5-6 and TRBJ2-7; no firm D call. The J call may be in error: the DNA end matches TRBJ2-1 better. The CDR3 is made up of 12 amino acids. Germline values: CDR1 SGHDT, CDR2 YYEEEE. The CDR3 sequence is CASSLQAYEQFF. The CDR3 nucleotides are TGTGCCAGCAGCTTGCAGGCCTACGAGCAGTTCTTC.

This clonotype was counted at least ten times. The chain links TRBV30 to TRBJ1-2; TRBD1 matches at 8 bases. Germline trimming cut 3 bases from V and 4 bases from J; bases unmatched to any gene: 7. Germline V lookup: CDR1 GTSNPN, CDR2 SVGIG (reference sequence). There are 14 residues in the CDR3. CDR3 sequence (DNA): TGTGCCTGGAGCCTTGGACAGGGCGCCTATGGCTACACCTTC. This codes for CAWSLGQGAYGYTF.

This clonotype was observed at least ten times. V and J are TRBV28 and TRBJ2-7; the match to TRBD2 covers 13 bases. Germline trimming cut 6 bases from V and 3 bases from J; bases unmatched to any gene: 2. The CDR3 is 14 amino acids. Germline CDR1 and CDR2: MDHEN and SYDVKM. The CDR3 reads CASSRTSGGYEQYF. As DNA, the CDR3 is TGTGCCAGCAGCCGGACTAGCGGGGGCTACGAGCAGTACTTC.

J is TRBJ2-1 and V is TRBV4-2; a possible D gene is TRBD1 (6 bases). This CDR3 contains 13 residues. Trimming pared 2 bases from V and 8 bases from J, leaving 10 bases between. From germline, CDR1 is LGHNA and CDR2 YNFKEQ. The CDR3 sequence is CASSQQGRDEQFF. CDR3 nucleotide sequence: TGTGCCAGCAGCCAACAGGGGCGGGATGAGCAGTTCTTC.

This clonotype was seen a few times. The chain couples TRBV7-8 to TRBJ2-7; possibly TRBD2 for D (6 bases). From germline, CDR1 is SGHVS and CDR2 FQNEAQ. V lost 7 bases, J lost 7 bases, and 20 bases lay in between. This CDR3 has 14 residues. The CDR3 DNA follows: TGTGCCAGCACCCCTAGGGACTTGCTCGGAGAGCAGTACTTC. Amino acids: CASTPRDLLGEQYF.

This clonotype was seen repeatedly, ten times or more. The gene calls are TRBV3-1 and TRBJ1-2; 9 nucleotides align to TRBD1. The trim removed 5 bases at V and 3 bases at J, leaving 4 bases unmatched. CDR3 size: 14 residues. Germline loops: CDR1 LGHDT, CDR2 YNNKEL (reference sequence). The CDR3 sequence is CASSAGQGDYGYTF. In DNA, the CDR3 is TGTGCCAGCAGCGCGGGACAGGGTGACTATGGCTACACCTTC.

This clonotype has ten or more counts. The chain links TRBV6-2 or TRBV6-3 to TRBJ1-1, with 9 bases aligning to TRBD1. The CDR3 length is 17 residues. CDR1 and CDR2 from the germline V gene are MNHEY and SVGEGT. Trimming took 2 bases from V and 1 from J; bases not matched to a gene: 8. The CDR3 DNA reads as TGTGCCAGCAGTTACATACAGGGGGCGACTTGGAACACTGAAGCTTTCTTT. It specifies CASSYIQGATWNTEAFF.

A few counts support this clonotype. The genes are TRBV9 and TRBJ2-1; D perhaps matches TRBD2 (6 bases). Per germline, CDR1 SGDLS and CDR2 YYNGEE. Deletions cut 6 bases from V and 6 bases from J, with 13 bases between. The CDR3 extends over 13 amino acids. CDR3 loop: CASNGGSGNEQFF. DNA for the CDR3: TGTGCCAGCAATGGAGGGAGCGGCAATGAGCAGTTCTTC.

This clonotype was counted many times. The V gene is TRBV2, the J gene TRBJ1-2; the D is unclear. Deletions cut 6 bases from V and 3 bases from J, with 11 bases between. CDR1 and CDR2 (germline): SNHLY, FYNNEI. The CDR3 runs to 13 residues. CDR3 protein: CASRVEQDYGYTF. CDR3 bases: TGTGCCAGCAGAGTCGAGCAGGACTATGGCTACACCTTC.

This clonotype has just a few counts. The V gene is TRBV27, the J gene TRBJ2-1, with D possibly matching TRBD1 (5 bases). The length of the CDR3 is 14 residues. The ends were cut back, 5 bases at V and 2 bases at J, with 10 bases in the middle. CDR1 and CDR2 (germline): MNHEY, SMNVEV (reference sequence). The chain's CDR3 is CASSRPGPYNEQFF. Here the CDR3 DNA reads TGTGCCAGCAGTCGGCCAGGGCCCTACAATGAGCAGTTCTTC.

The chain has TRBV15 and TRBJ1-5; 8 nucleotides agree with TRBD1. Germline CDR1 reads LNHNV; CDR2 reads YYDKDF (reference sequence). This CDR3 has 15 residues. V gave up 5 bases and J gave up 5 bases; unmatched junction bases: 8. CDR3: CATSPRGQGYQPQHF. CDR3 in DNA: TGTGCCACCAGCCCCCGAGGACAGGGTTATCAGCCCCAGCATTTT.

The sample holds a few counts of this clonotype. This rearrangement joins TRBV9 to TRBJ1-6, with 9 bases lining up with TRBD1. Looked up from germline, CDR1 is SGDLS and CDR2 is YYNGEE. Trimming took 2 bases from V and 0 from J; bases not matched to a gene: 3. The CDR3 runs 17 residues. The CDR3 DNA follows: TGTGCCAGCAGCGTCGGGACAGGGAGCTCCTATAATTCACCCCTCCACTTT. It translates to CASSVGTGSSYNSPLHF.

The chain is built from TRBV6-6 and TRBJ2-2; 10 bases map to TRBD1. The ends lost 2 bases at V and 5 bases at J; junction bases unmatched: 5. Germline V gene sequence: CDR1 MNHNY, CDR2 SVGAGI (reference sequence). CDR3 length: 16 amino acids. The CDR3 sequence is CASSYHGGQGTGELFF. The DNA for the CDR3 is TGTGCCAGCAGTTACCATGGGGGACAGGGGACCGGGGAGCTGTTTTTT.

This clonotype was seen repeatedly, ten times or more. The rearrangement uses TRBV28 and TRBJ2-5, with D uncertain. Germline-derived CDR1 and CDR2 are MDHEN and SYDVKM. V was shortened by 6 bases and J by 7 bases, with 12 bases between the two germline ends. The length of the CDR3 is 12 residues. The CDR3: CASSPGSGTQYF. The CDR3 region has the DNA TGTGCCAGCAGCCCTGGGTCCGGGACCCAGTACTTC.

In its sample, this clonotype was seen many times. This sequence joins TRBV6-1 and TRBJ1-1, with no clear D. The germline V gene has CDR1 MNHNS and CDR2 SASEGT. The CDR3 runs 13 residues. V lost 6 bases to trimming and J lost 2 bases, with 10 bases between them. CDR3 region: CASRPVANTEAFF. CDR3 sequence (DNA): TGTGCCAGCAGGCCGGTAGCCAACACTGAAGCTTTCTTT.

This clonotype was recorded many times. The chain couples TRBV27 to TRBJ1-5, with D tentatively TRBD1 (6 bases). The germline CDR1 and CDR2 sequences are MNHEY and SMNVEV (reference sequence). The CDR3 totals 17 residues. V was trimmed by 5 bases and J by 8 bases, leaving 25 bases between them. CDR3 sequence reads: CASSHLDGAGVGEPQHF. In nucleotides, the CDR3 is TGTGCCAGCAGTCATCTGGACGGAGCAGGGGTAGGTGAGCCCCAGCATTTT.

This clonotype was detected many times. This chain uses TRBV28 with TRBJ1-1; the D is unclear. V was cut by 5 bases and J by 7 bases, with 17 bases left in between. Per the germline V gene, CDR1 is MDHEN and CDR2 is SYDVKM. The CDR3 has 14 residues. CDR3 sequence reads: CASSPARLGREAFF. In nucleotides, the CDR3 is TGTGCCAGCAGTCCCGCCCGACTTGGGCGTGAAGCTTTCTTT.

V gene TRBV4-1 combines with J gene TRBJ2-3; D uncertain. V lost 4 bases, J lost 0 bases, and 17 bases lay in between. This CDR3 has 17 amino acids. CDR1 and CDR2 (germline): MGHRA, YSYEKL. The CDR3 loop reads CASSPDGPSPSTDTQYF. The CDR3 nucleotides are TGCGCCAGCAGCCCCGACGGCCCGAGCCCCAGCACAGATACGCAGTATTTT.

The CDR3 region is CASSLDRTINSPLHF. CDR3 nucleotides: TGTGCCAGCAGCTTGGACAGAACCATTAATTCACCCCTCCACTTT. The chain has TRBV5-6 and TRBJ1-6, with D hard to call. The CDR3 contains 15 residues. Germline V gene sequence: CDR1 SGHDT, CDR2 YYEEEE. The germline V and J ends were trimmed by 0 bases and 6 bases, with 10 bases remaining between them.

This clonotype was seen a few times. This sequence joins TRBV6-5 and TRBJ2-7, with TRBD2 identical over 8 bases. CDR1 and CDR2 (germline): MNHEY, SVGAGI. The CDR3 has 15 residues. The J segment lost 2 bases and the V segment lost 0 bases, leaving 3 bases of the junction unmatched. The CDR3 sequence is CASSYSGLATYEQYF. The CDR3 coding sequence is TGTGCCAGCAGTTACTCCGGACTAGCAACCTACGAGCAGTACTTC.